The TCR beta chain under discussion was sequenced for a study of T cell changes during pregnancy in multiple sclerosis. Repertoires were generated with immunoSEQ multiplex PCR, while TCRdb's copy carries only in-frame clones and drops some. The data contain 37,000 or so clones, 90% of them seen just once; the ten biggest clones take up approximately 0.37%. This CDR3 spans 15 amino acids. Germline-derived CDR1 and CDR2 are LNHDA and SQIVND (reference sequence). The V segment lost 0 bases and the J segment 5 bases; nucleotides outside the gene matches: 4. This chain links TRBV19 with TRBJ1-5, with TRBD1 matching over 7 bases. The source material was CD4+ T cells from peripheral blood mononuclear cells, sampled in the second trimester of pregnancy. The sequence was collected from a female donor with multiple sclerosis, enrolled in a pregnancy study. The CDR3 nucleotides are TGTGCCAGTAGTATAGATTGGGACAGCCATCAGCCCCAGCATTTT. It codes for CASSIDWDSHQPQHF.